These 17 T cell receptor beta chains share one sample of origin, sequenced in a study of T cells after yellow fever vaccination (dated by TCRdb to about 2019). What the treatment or condition label conveys for this sample: live attenuated yellow fever vaccine strain. Libraries were prepared through 5' RACE. Reads for this sample came from an Illumina HiSeq 2500. TCRdb reprocessed the public reads (quality trimming at Q25 with fastp, clone calling with MiXCR) and kept in-frame beta chains. Entries that share a CDR3 protein sequence are merged under the most common genes and DNA. In this sample the table shows around 340,000 distinct CDR3 sequences, 8.7% of which occur a single time. About a sixth of the sample is taken by the ten largest. The sample here was PBMCs, taken on the day of the first yellow fever vaccination. The source of these receptors is a man between 18 and 29 years old who received the YFV17D yellow fever vaccine.

The J gene is TRBJ1-5, the V gene TRBV20-1, with a tentative D call TRBD1 (5 bases). The germline V gene has CDR1 DFQATT and CDR2 SNEGSKA (reference sequence). The CDR3 extends over 14 amino acids. V lost 5 bases and J lost 10, with 21 bases in between. DNA for the CDR3: TGCAGTGCTTTTAATCCAGGGATTTTGAATCCCCAGCATTTT. Translating gives CSAFNPGILNPQHF.

This sequence joins TRBV12-3 or TRBV12-4 and TRBJ1-4; D unclear. The V end was cut by 2 bases, the J end by 5 bases, with 12 bases between. The CDR3 is 15 residues long. DNA for the CDR3: TGTGCCAGCAGTTTAAACGGCAGAGAAAATGAAAAACTGTTTTTT. Amino acid sequence: CASSLNGRENEKLFF.

V usage is TRBV12-3 or TRBV12-4 and J usage is TRBJ1-2; 8 bases line up with TRBD1. The CDR3 has 13 amino acids. V shed 7 bases, J shed 4 bases, and the junction held 5 bases outside the gene matches. The CDR3 DNA reads TGTGCCAGCACCGCAGGGGGCGGCTATGGCTACACCTTC. Protein sequence: CASTAGGGYGYTF.

This clonotype showed up just a few times. The chain combines TRBV6-6 with TRBJ2-6; D remains unclear. The germline gives CDR1 MNHNY, CDR2 SVGAGI (reference sequence). The CDR3 spans 11 residues. The V end was cut by 6 bases, the J end by 11 bases, with 8 bases between. The CDR3 nucleotides read TGTGCCAGCAGCAACTCGGACGTCCTGACTTTC. The encoded protein is CASSNSDVLTF.

This clonotype was recorded a few times. This chain links TRBV7-2 with TRBJ1-1; D remains ambiguous. CDR1 and CDR2 (germline): SGHTA, FQGNSA. This CDR3 region has 15 residues. Trimming shortened V by 1 base and J by 1 base, and 10 bases separated the two germline ends. CDR3 loop: CASSLERQANTEAFF. The CDR3 DNA sequence: TGTGCCAGCAGCTTAGAAAGGCAGGCGAACACTGAAGCTTTCTTT.

This clonotype was counted many times. This rearrangement joins TRBV10-3 to TRBJ2-1; D unresolved. V was shortened by 2 bases and J by 0 bases, with 8 bases between the two germline ends. This CDR3 is 15 amino acids long. Germline V lookup: CDR1 ENHRY, CDR2 SYGVKD. Here the CDR3 reads CAISERAVSYNEQFF. The CDR3 region has the DNA TGTGCCATCAGTGAGAGGGCCGTCTCCTACAATGAGCAGTTCTTC.

V gene TRBV7-2 combines with J gene TRBJ2-3; 7 bases line up with TRBD1. V gave up 1 base and J gave up 0 bases; unmatched junction bases: 4. The CDR3 length is 16 residues. Germline V gives CDR1 SGHTA, CDR2 FQGNSA. CDR3 nucleotides: TGTGCCAGCAGCTTAGTCAGGGGGTCGAGCACAGATACGCAGTATTTT. Translated: CASSLVRGSSTDTQYF.

The chain couples TRBV4-3 to TRBJ2-2; tentatively, D is TRBD1 (5 bases). This CDR3 has 15 amino acids. Looked up from germline, CDR1 is LGHNA and CDR2 is YSLEER. V was clipped by 1 base and J by 7 bases, with 13 bases between them. CDR3 residues: CASSQVYRTGGELFF. The CDR3 DNA reads as TGCGCCAGCAGCCAAGTCTACAGGACGGGCGGGGAGCTGTTTTTT.

This clonotype has at least ten counts. The chain combines TRBV12-3 or TRBV12-4 with TRBJ1-5; D uncertain. The CDR3 has 14 residues. The V end lost 3 bases, the J end lost 2 bases, and 8 bases lay between the germline ends. CDR3 residues: CASSFLPGNQPQHF. As DNA, the CDR3 is TGTGCCAGCAGTTTCTTACCTGGCAATCAGCCCCAGCATTTT.

This clonotype was detected a few times. This chain joins TRBV24-1 and TRBJ2-1; no clear D. The germline gives CDR1 KGHDR, CDR2 SFDVKD. The CDR3 contains 14 residues. Trimming removed 4 bases from V and 7 bases from J, with 13 bases in between. CDR3 DNA sequence: TGTGCCACCAGTGACTACTACCTTGGGAATGAGCAGTTCTTC. The encoded protein is CATSDYYLGNEQFF.

The rearrangement links TRBV7-2 to TRBJ2-3; D not resolved. The germline gives CDR1 SGHTA, CDR2 FQGNSA. The CDR3 spans 13 residues. V lost 5 bases, J lost 6 bases, and 12 bases lay in between. CDR3 region: CASSPNMADTQYF. The CDR3 region has the DNA TGTGCCAGCAGCCCAAACATGGCGGATACGCAGTATTTT.

In its sample, this clonotype was seen many times. The V and J genes are TRBV11-2 and TRBJ2-1, with no clear D. Germline V gene lookup returns CDR1 SGHAT and CDR2 FQNNGV. The V end was cut by 1 base, the J end by 9 bases, with 13 bases between. CDR3 length equals 14 residues. CDR3 bases: TGTGCCAGCAGCTTAGTCGGTGGGCCTTTTGAGCAGTTCTTC. It codes for CASSLVGGPFEQFF.

This clonotype was observed a handful of times. J is TRBJ1-2 and V is TRBV4-3, with 7 nucleotides matching TRBD1. The CDR3 runs to 14 residues. Germline V gene sequence: CDR1 LGHNA, CDR2 YSLEER. The V and J ends lost 4 bases and 2 bases, in that order; junction bases with no gene match: 4. Here the CDR3 DNA reads TGCGCCAGCAGCCCAGGGGGGGGAAACTATGGCTACACCTTC. Residues: CASSPGGGNYGYTF.

This clonotype was seen at least ten times. The rearrangement joins TRBV7-2 to TRBJ2-5; TRBD2 agrees at 10 bases. The CDR3 consists of 15 residues. CDR1 is SGHTA and CDR2 is FQGNSA in the germline V gene. V dropped 5 bases and J dropped 2; count of bases not matched to a gene: 5. The CDR3 nucleotides read TGTGCCAGCAGCATCACAGCGGGGGGGCAAGAGACCCAGTACTTC. Its translation: CASSITAGGQETQYF.

The CDR3 protein is CASSPSGGRQPQHF. The CDR3 region has the DNA TGTGCCAGCTCCCCATCCGGGGGGAGGCAGCCCCAGCATTTT. This rearrangement joins TRBV18 to TRBJ1-5; perhaps TRBD1 as D (5 bases). Between the trimmed V and J ends, which lost 6 bases and 7 bases, there was a span of 16 bases. CDR3 length: 14 residues. The germline CDR1 and CDR2 sequences are KGHSH and LQKENI.

The CDR3 sequence is CASSYSPGTGYYEQYF. DNA for the CDR3: TGTGCCAGCAGTTACTCGCCCGGGACAGGGTACTACGAGCAGTACTTC. The V call is TRBV6-2 or TRBV6-3, the J call TRBJ2-7; 9 nucleotides line up with TRBD1. Germline V gene sequence: CDR1 MNHEY, CDR2 SVGEGT. V dropped 0 bases and J dropped 3; count of bases not matched to a gene: 6. The CDR3 consists of 16 residues.

This clonotype was seen at least ten times. This rearrangement joins TRBV14 to TRBJ2-1; TRBD1 might be the D (5 bases). This CDR3 is built from 13 residues. Trimming cost V 0 bases and J 7 bases, with 7 bases left between them. Germline CDR1 and CDR2: SGHDN and FVKESK. CDR3 sequence reads: CASSQERGNEQFF. For the CDR3, the DNA is TGTGCCAGCAGCCAAGAAAGGGGTAATGAGCAGTTCTTC.